These 25 T cell receptor beta chains originate from one sample sequenced in a study of blood T cell repertoires in COVID-19 (dated by TCRdb to 2019 to 2021). The method behind the library was the immunoSEQ multiplex PCR assay. This immuneACCESS table, as held by TCRdb, lists in-frame sequences with V and J called but not all clones. Of the missing ones, under half trace to an unresolved V gene in checked studies; the others have no known cause. In all, the sample holds about 75,000 clones, and 85% to 90% of those were seen once. The top ten clones comprise about 2.5% of the sample. Sequenced input: peripheral blood. These receptors were taken from a human donor in a cohort sampled during active COVID-19.

This chain joins TRBV28 and TRBJ1-1; TRBD1 agrees at 10 bases. The V gene end was trimmed by 6 bases and the J gene end by 5 bases; junction bases not matched to a gene: 3. Germline CDR1 is MDHEN and CDR2 is SYDVKM. The CDR3 consists of 13 residues. CDR3 coding DNA: TGTGCCAGCAGGGGACAGGGGCAGACTGAAGCTTTCTTT. It encodes CASRGQGQTEAFF.

This chain links TRBV7-2 with TRBJ2-2, with D possibly matching TRBD1 (6 bases). CDR3 length equals 14 residues. Trimming took off 2 bases at V and 6 bases at J, with 10 bases between the two ends. Germline V gene sequence: CDR1 SGHTA, CDR2 FQGNSA. The DNA for the CDR3 is TGTGCCAGCAGCTTACAGGGGCTCGCCGGGGAGCTGTTTTTT. Protein sequence: CASSLQGLAGELFF.

In DNA form, the CDR3 reads TGTGCCAGCAGCGGTGACCTGGGGGGTACAGATACGCAGTATTTT. This gives the protein CASSGDLGGTDTQYF. V is TRBV5-6 and J is TRBJ2-3; the D gene is possibly TRBD2 (6 bases). The CDR3 runs to 15 residues. Looked up from germline, CDR1 is SGHDT and CDR2 is YYEEEE. The V and J ends lost 4 bases and 3 bases respectively, with 15 bases between them.

V gene TRBV5-6 combines with J gene TRBJ2-1; D is possibly TRBD2 (6 bases). CDR3 length equals 13 residues. V lost 1 base to trimming and J lost 7 bases, with 9 bases between them. The V gene's germline CDR1 is SGHDT and CDR2 YYEEEE. The DNA of the CDR3 is TGTGCCAGCAGCTTGCGGCTAGCGAATGAGCAGTTCTTC. Protein product: CASSLRLANEQFF.

The rearrangement joins TRBV3-1 (or the pseudogene TRBV3-2) to TRBJ1-1, with D perhaps matching TRBD1 (5 bases). Germline CDR1 reads LGHDT; CDR2 reads YNNKEL (reference sequence). The CDR3 runs to 15 residues. The V end lost 2 bases, the J end lost 7 bases, and 17 bases lay between the germline ends. In DNA, the CDR3 is TGTGCCAGCAGCCAACCCACAGGTACGGGAGTTGAAGCTTTCTTT. It codes for CASSQPTGTGVEAFF.

This clone is a singleton in its sample. The CDR3 here is CSAEGQMNTEAFF. CDR3 coding DNA: TGCAGCGCGGAGGGACAGATGAACACTGAAGCTTTCTTT. V is TRBV29-1 and J is TRBJ1-1; 7 bases match TRBD1. The CDR3 length is 13 residues. The junction had 5 bases not matched to a gene; V was cut back by 7 bases and J by 0 bases. Germline-derived CDR1 and CDR2 are SQVTM and ANQGSEA. Using reference TRBV29-1 and TRBJ1-1 for the parts outside the CDR3, the full variable domain is SAVISQKPSRDICQRGTSLTIQCQVDSQVTMMFWYRQQPGQSLTLIATANQGSEATYESGFVIDKFPISRPNLTFSTLTVSNMSPEDSSIYLCSAEGQMNTEAFFGQGTRLTVV.

J is TRBJ1-1 and V is TRBV4-1; D may be TRBD1 (6 bases). The CDR3 extends over 14 amino acids. The V end lost 3 bases, the J end lost 10 bases, and 18 bases lay between the germline ends. From germline, CDR1 is MGHRA and CDR2 YSYEKL. CDR3 nucleotides: TGCGCCAGCAGCCAGTCCCCCCAGGGAGGGGGAGCTTTCTTT. This gives the protein CASSQSPQGGGAFF.

CDR3 nucleotide sequence: TGTGCCAGCAGCCCTAGAGGGCACGGGACAACTTACGAGGACTATGGCTACACCTTC. Its protein is CASSPRGHGTTYEDYGYTF. The V call is TRBV7-2, the J call TRBJ1-2; D may be TRBD1 (6 bases). The CDR3 is 19 residues long. Trimming cost V 5 bases and J 3 bases, with 28 bases left between them. Looked up from germline, CDR1 is SGHTA and CDR2 is FQGNSA.

The chain recombines TRBV3-1 (or the pseudogene TRBV3-2) with TRBJ2-7; 9 nucleotides agree with TRBD2. Germline trimming cut 0 bases from V and 6 bases from J; bases unmatched to any gene: 12. CDR3 length: 17 residues. Germline-derived CDR1 and CDR2 are LGHDT and YNNKEL (reference sequence). For the CDR3, the DNA is TGTGCCAGCAGCCAAGAGTGGATAGCGGGAGAGTCGGGCGAGCAGTACTTC. This translates into CASSQEWIAGESGEQYF.

The chain employs TRBV7-9 and TRBJ2-2; D gene ambiguous. Germline-derived CDR1 and CDR2 are SEHNR and FQNEAQ (reference sequence). V lost 5 bases to trimming and J lost 1 base, with 8 bases between them. The length of the CDR3 is 14 residues. CDR3 nucleotide sequence: TGTGCCAGCAGCCCGCGACTGAACACCGGGGAGCTGTTTTTT. Translated, it gives CASSPRLNTGELFF.

The chain is built from TRBV2 and TRBJ2-3; 11 bases are shared with TRBD2. V lost 5 bases, J lost 3 bases, and 19 bases stayed unmatched. This CDR3 spans 20 amino acids. The V gene's germline CDR1 is SNHLY and CDR2 FYNNEI. CDR3 in amino acids: CASSHPTSGEGTGRTDTQYF. The CDR3 coding sequence is TGTGCCAGCAGTCACCCGACTAGCGGGGAGGGCACGGGTAGGACAGATACGCAGTATTTT.

The V and J genes are TRBV2 and TRBJ1-2; D might be TRBD1 (6 bases). Deletions cut 3 bases from V and 1 base from J, with 18 bases between. The CDR3 has 17 residues. Germline V lookup: CDR1 SNHLY, CDR2 FYNNEI. CDR3 nucleotide sequence: TGTGCCAGCAGTGATCCTAAGGGGCCCAGGGGTAACTATGGCTACACCTTC. Translation gives CASSDPKGPRGNYGYTF.

This chain connects TRBV6-6 to TRBJ1-2; TRBD1 aligns across 9 bases. Germline lookup yields CDR1 MNHNY and CDR2 SVGAGI (reference sequence). There are 14 residues in the CDR3. The J segment lost 8 bases and the V segment lost 4 bases, leaving 8 bases of the junction unmatched. The CDR3 reads CASSLEQGADGYTF. Written as DNA, the CDR3 is TGTGCCAGCAGTTTAGAACAGGGGGCGGACGGCTACACCTTC.

V usage is TRBV10-1 and J usage is TRBJ1-1; no clear D gene. The germline V gene has CDR1 WNHNN and CDR2 SYGVQD (reference sequence). The CDR3 consists of 13 residues. Trimming pared 4 bases from V and 1 base from J, leaving 7 bases between. The CDR3 coding sequence is TGCGCCAGCAGTGTAGCCAGGAACACTGAAGCTTTCTTT. This codes for CASSVARNTEAFF.

This sequence joins TRBV27 and TRBJ2-2, with 11 positions matching TRBD2. Germline trimming cut 3 bases from V and 1 base from J; bases unmatched to any gene: 4. The CDR3 runs to 17 residues. Germline CDR1 MNHEY, CDR2 SMNVEV (reference sequence). The CDR3 DNA reads TGTGCCAGCAGTTTCACTAGCGGGGGCCGGAACACCGGGGAGCTGTTTTTT. As protein: CASSFTSGGRNTGELFF.

The V and J genes are TRBV19 and TRBJ2-7; 9 bases line up with TRBD2. The CDR3 is 15 residues long. Germline V gene data show CDR1 as LNHDA and CDR2 as SQIVND (reference sequence). The trim removed 4 bases at V and 2 bases at J, leaving 6 bases unmatched. CDR3: CASSTVLAGTYEQYF. DNA for the CDR3: TGTGCCAGTAGTACCGTTCTAGCGGGGACCTACGAGCAGTACTTC.

This rearrangement joins TRBV19 to TRBJ2-2; tentatively, D is TRBD2 (6 bases). The germline V and J ends were trimmed by 6 bases and 4 bases, with 24 bases remaining between them. The germline V gene has CDR1 LNHDA and CDR2 SQIVND (reference sequence). The CDR3 has 18 amino acids. CDR3 amino acids: CASSQTTFDGRVTGELFF. CDR3 in DNA: TGTGCCAGTAGCCAGACCACCTTTGACGGGAGAGTCACCGGGGAGCTGTTTTTT.

CDR3 protein: CASSVYVAGGTDTQYF. The CDR3 region has the DNA TGTGCCAGCAGCGTATATGTAGCGGGAGGAACAGATACGCAGTATTTT. The J gene is TRBJ2-3, the V gene TRBV9; 10 nucleotides align to TRBD2. The V gene's germline CDR1 is SGDLS and CDR2 YYNGEE. The CDR3 length is 16 residues. The J segment lost 3 bases and the V segment lost 1 base, leaving 5 bases of the junction unmatched.

This chain links TRBV7-7 with TRBJ2-5, with TRBD1 matching 11 bases. With V trimmed by 5 bases and J by 1 base, 3 bases remained unmatched. Germline-derived CDR1 and CDR2 are SSHAT and FNYEAQ (reference sequence). This CDR3 comprises 15 residues. The CDR3 DNA is TGTGCCAGCAGCACCGGGACAGGGGGCCAAGAGACCCAGTACTTC. It translates to CASSTGTGGQETQYF.

This sequence joins TRBV28 and TRBJ2-1; 7 nucleotides align to TRBD1. The germline CDR1 and CDR2 sequences are MDHEN and SYDVKM. The CDR3 length is 13 residues. Trimming at V came to 3 bases and at J to 9 bases, leaving 5 bases not matched to a gene. The chain's CDR3 is CASSLYRGGEQFF. The CDR3 DNA reads as TGTGCCAGCAGTTTGTACAGGGGTGGTGAGCAGTTCTTC.

This clone showed up just once. The chain combines TRBV19 with TRBJ2-5; 7 nucleotides match TRBD1. V dropped 4 bases and J dropped 4; count of bases not matched to a gene: 6. Germline values: CDR1 LNHDA, CDR2 SQIVND (reference sequence). The CDR3 has 14 amino acids. The CDR3 bases are TGTGCCAGTAGTACAGGGACAGCCCTAGAGACCCAGTACTTC. Encoded protein: CASSTGTALETQYF.

Only one count was recorded for this clone. V and J are TRBV3-1 (or the pseudogene TRBV3-2) and TRBJ2-1, with 9 bases identical to TRBD1. CDR1 and CDR2 (germline): LGHDT, YNNKEL (reference sequence). This CDR3 is 19 amino acids long. J was trimmed by 0 bases and V by 5 bases; bases with no gene match: 14. CDR3 DNA: TGTGCCAGCAGCTACCGGGGACAGGGAGGCGGGAGCTCCTACAATGAGCAGTTCTTC. This encodes CASSYRGQGGGSSYNEQFF.

This chain links TRBV5-4 with TRBJ2-5; 7 nucleotides match TRBD2. The CDR3 is 15 amino acids. Germline V gene lookup returns CDR1 SGHNT and CDR2 YYREEE (reference sequence). J was trimmed by 5 bases and V by 0 bases; bases with no gene match: 7. The CDR3 nucleotides read TGTGCCAGCAGCTTGGGAGCGGGATGGGGTGAGACCCAGTACTTC. It codes for CASSLGAGWGETQYF.

This clone was counted only a few times. The chain links TRBV11-2 to TRBJ1-6, with 7 bases lining up with TRBD1. The CDR3 contains 14 residues. CDR1 and CDR2 (germline): SGHAT, FQNNGV. V dropped 1 base and J dropped 11; count of bases not matched to a gene: 5. The CDR3 spells CASSLGQDRTPLHF. The DNA of the CDR3 is TGTGCCAGCAGCTTAGGTCAGGACAGGACACCCCTCCACTTT.

V gene TRBV5-5 combines with J gene TRBJ1-2; no reliable D call. Germline V gene lookup returns CDR1 SGHKS and CDR2 YYEKEE (reference sequence). The CDR3 runs to 14 residues. Trimming stripped 1 base from V and 0 bases from J, with 7 bases between. The CDR3 region is CASSLTSANYGYTF. In DNA, the CDR3 is TGTGCCAGCAGCTTGACCAGCGCTAACTATGGCTACACCTTC.